The sequence of this T cell receptor (beta chain) was determined in a study of control samples from healthy donors and cancer patients (dated by TCRdb to 2019 to 2021). As for this clone: Its specific antigen is unknown. No much larger clone is present one base from it, and per-base qualities are unavailable.

Library preparation was by the immunoSEQ multiplex PCR assay. In TCRdb, the immuneACCESS table is reduced to in-frame sequences with V and J assigned. These tables do not hold every clone; where another copy was compared, an unresolved V gene accounts for under half, and the others remain unexplained. This sample is represented by 130,000 or so clones; about 88% of them were singletons. The ten largest clones take up approximately 3.2% of the sample. CDR3 length: 15 amino acids, cysteine to phenylalanine. Just CDR3 DNA is preserved here, 45 bases in frame from base 1. V is cut back by 2 bases and J by 6 bases, with 6 bases in the junction unmatched. In the germline V gene (reference sequence), CDR1 corresponds to MNHEY and CDR2 to SMNVEV.

The chain uses TRBV27 and TRBJ2-3; 9 nucleotides in the junction match TRBD1. Sequencing was carried out using blood. The receptor was derived from a man aged 50-60 years in good health. The CDR3 region reads CASSLQDRGWDTQYF. The nucleotide sequence reads TGTGCCAGCAGTTTACAGGACAGGGGTTGGGATACGCAGTATTTT.